Shown below are 32 T cell receptor beta chains from a single sample sequenced in a study of T cell responses to AZD1222 COVID-19 vaccine. The protocol was immunoSEQ multiplex PCR, while the TCRdb copy is restricted to in-frame clones and leaves out a portion. The profile shows 100,000 to 150,000 clones, about 90% of them singletons. The material was peripheral blood, obtained on day 0 of AZD1222 vaccination. All receptors derive from an adult in good health.

There are a few counts of this clone. The J gene is TRBJ2-1, the V gene TRBV19; 13 bases match TRBD2. Per the germline V gene, CDR1 is LNHDA and CDR2 is SQIVND (reference sequence). V was clipped by 7 bases and J by 10 bases; unmatched bases: 10. The length of the CDR3 is 15 residues. The CDR3 DNA follows: TGTGCCAGTACCACCCGGACTAGCGGGGGAAGAGAGCAGTTCTTC. Encoded protein: CASTTRTSGGREQFF.

The V and J genes are TRBV19 and TRBJ2-1; tentatively, D is TRBD2 (5 bases). Deletions cut 3 bases from V and 1 base from J, with 10 bases between. CDR1 and CDR2 (germline): LNHDA, SQIVND (reference sequence). This CDR3 has 15 amino acids. The CDR3 sequence is CASSIGRESYNEQFF. DNA for the CDR3: TGTGCCAGTAGTATTGGGAGAGAGTCCTACAATGAGCAGTTCTTC.

This sequence joins TRBV7-2 and TRBJ1-5; tentatively, D is TRBD1 (5 bases). Looked up from germline, CDR1 is SGHTA and CDR2 is FQGNSA. V lost 2 bases and J lost 1, with 12 bases in between. This CDR3 spans 16 amino acids. CDR3 DNA sequence: TGTGCCAGCAGCTTAAGGACGACAGAAAGCAATCAGCCCCAGCATTTT. It encodes CASSLRTTESNQPQHF.

This chain connects TRBV18 to TRBJ1-1, with TRBD1 as a possible D gene (5 bases). This CDR3 contains 13 residues. Germline V lookup: CDR1 KGHSH, CDR2 LQKENI. V lost 0 bases and J 8 bases, leaving 10 bases between the germline ends. CDR3 amino acids: CASSPPGRAEAFF. In nucleotides, the CDR3 is TGTGCCAGCTCACCACCGGGCAGGGCCGAAGCTTTCTTT.

The gene calls are TRBV19 and TRBJ1-5, with D possibly being TRBD1 (6 bases). Germline-derived CDR1 and CDR2 are LNHDA and SQIVND (reference sequence). The CDR3 has 15 residues. V lost 3 bases and J lost 2, with 11 bases in between. CDR3: CASSMGGYGNQPQHF. For the CDR3, the DNA is TGTGCCAGTAGTATGGGGGGCTACGGCAATCAGCCCCAGCATTTT.

In this sample, this clone turned up a few times. This sequence joins TRBV12-3 or TRBV12-4 and TRBJ2-5, with D uncertain. This CDR3 spans 13 amino acids. Deletions cut 1 base from V and 5 bases from J, with 8 bases between. CDR3 amino acids: CASSLEVLETQYF. CDR3 coding DNA: TGTGCCAGCAGTTTAGAAGTTCTGGAGACCCAGTACTTC.

This chain links TRBV7-9 with TRBJ1-5, with D unresolved. Germline CDR1 is SEHNR and CDR2 is FQNEAQ (reference sequence). The CDR3 runs 17 residues. With 1 base removed from V and 1 base from J, the gap between germline ends came to 14 bases. The CDR3: CASSLGTGGPSNQPQHF. The CDR3, as DNA: TGTGCCAGCAGCTTAGGCACCGGAGGCCCCAGCAATCAGCCCCAGCATTTT.

This clone was seen only once. The CDR3 nucleotides are TGTGCCAGCAGCTCTGGAGGCAGGGGGCTTGTCAAAAACATTCAGTACTTC. Residues: CASSSGGRGLVKNIQYF. This rearrangement joins TRBV7-9 to TRBJ2-4, with 8 bases fitting TRBD1. This CDR3 region has 17 residues. Germline V gives CDR1 SEHNR, CDR2 FQNEAQ (reference sequence). V dropped 4 bases and J dropped 3; count of bases not matched to a gene: 11.

The CDR3 protein is CASSQVSGAGEKLFF. The CDR3 region has the DNA TGTGCCAGCAGCCAAGTTTCAGGGGCCGGTGAAAAACTGTTTTTT. This sequence joins TRBV4-2 and TRBJ1-4; TRBD1 might be the D (6 bases). CDR1 and CDR2 from the germline V gene are LGHNA and YNFKEQ. The CDR3 extends over 15 amino acids. Trimming took off 1 base at V and 7 bases at J, with 13 bases between the two ends.

This clone was seen only once. The chain carries TRBV3-1 (or the pseudogene TRBV3-2) and TRBJ2-1, with 7 bases that match TRBD1. The CDR3 loop spans 14 amino acids. V dropped 4 bases and J dropped 6; count of bases not matched to a gene: 6. Germline V lookup: CDR1 LGHDT, CDR2 YNNKEL (reference sequence). This chain's CDR3 is CASSRSGTVNEQFF. The CDR3, as DNA: TGTGCCAGCAGCCGCTCCGGGACAGTCAATGAGCAGTTCTTC.

V usage is TRBV5-6 and J usage is TRBJ1-1; a weak D match, TRBD1 (5 bases). CDR3 length: 13 amino acids. Germline lookup yields CDR1 SGHDT and CDR2 YYEEEE. V was trimmed by 5 bases and J by 5 bases, leaving 13 bases between them. The CDR3, as DNA: TGTGCCAGCAGACAAGGGTGGGGGACTGAAGCTTTCTTT. This sequence encodes CASRQGWGTEAFF.

This rearrangement joins TRBV7-2 to TRBJ2-7; 7 bases are shared with TRBD1. With 5 bases clipped from V and 5 bases from J, the junction kept 6 bases outside the gene matches. The CDR3 sequence is 13 residues long. The V gene's germline CDR1 is SGHTA and CDR2 FQGNSA. The CDR3 DNA sequence: TGTGCCAGCAGCCCGACAGGGAGAAACGAGCAGTACTTC. This codes for CASSPTGRNEQYF.

The chain is built from TRBV7-6 and TRBJ2-7; D perhaps matches TRBD2 (6 bases). The length of the CDR3 is 15 residues. The germline gives CDR1 SGHVS, CDR2 FNYEAQ. The ends were cut back, 2 bases at V and 7 bases at J, with 18 bases in the middle. CDR3 bases: TGTGCCAGCAGCTTAATCCCGGGACTCCGGAGGGAGCAGTACTTC. Encoded protein: CASSLIPGLRREQYF.

The V call is TRBV4-3, the J call TRBJ1-4; 8 nucleotides align to TRBD1. Germline V gene sequence: CDR1 LGHNA, CDR2 YSLEER. J was trimmed by 4 bases and V by 3 bases; bases with no gene match: 4. The CDR3 spans 15 residues. The CDR3 DNA reads TGCGCCAGCAGCCATCAGGGGGCAGTTAATGAAAAACTGTTTTTT. Translated, it gives CASSHQGAVNEKLFF.

The chain couples TRBV2 to TRBJ1-5; D perhaps matches TRBD1 (5 bases). V gave up 7 bases and J gave up 5 bases, with 12 bases separating them. The germline CDR1 and CDR2 sequences are SNHLY and FYNNEI. The CDR3 covers 13 residues. The CDR3 loop is CASTGQGDQPQHF. The CDR3 region has the DNA TGTGCCAGCACGGGGCAGGGCGATCAGCCCCAGCATTTT. Complete variable domain (other parts from reference TRBV2 and TRBJ1-5): EPEVTQTPSHQVTQMGQEVILRCVPISNHLYFYWYRQILGQKVEFLVSFYNNEISEKSEIFDDQFSVERPDGSNFTLKIRSTKLEDSAMYFCASTGQGDQPQHFGDGTRLSIL.

The rearrangement joins TRBV10-3 to TRBJ2-7; no definite D call. Per germline, CDR1 ENHRY and CDR2 SYGVKD. V was shortened by 5 bases and J by 6 bases, with 14 bases between the two germline ends. This CDR3 has 13 residues. The CDR3 DNA reads TGTGCCATCAGTCCACGCGCAGGTCTCGAGCAGTACTTC. Translated, it gives CAISPRAGLEQYF.

The genes are TRBV27 and TRBJ2-1; 9 positions agree with TRBD2. Germline V gene sequence: CDR1 MNHEY, CDR2 SMNVEV (reference sequence). V gave up 8 bases and J gave up 6 bases; unmatched junction bases: 8. CDR3 length: 14 amino acids. The CDR3 nucleotides read TGTGCCAGCGGGTATAGCGGGGGATTCAATGAGCAGTTCTTC. Protein sequence: CASGYSGGFNEQFF.

The chain joins TRBV6-4 to TRBJ2-3; TRBD2 might be the D (5 bases). The CDR3 is made up of 14 amino acids. Germline assignment: CDR1 MRHNA and CDR2 SNTAGT. Trimming cost V 2 bases and J 2 bases, with 8 bases left between them. CDR3 region: CASSDGLATDTQYF. The CDR3, as DNA: TGTGCCAGCAGTGACGGGCTAGCCACAGATACGCAGTATTTT.

As concerns this clone: Other DNA sequences in the sample encode the same CDR3. V gene TRBV19 combines with J gene TRBJ1-1; no clear D. The CDR3 extends over 13 amino acids. Germline CDR1 and CDR2: LNHDA and SQIVND (reference sequence). V dropped 3 bases and J dropped 5 bases, with 10 bases sitting between them. CDR3 sequence reads: CASSITGRTEAFF. The CDR3 DNA reads TGTGCCAGTAGTATTACCGGGAGAACTGAAGCTTTCTTT.

The genes are TRBV5-1 and TRBJ1-1; D is undetermined. This CDR3 contains 11 residues. Trimming stripped 5 bases from V and 2 bases from J, with 4 bases between. Per germline, CDR1 SGHRS and CDR2 YFSETQ. In DNA form, the CDR3 reads TGCGCCAGCAGGGACAACACTGAAGCTTTCTTT. Translating it yields CASRDNTEAFF.

The CDR3 spells CASSPDRSPAYNEQFF. The CDR3 nucleotides read TGTGCCAGCAGTCCAGACAGGTCCCCGGCTTACAATGAGCAGTTCTTC. This chain uses TRBV6-2 or TRBV6-3 with TRBJ2-1, with D tentatively TRBD1 (6 bases). Germline values: CDR1 MNHEY, CDR2 SVGEGT. The CDR3 has 16 amino acids. The germline V and J ends were trimmed by 5 bases and 4 bases, with 18 bases remaining between them.

The V gene is TRBV9, the J gene TRBJ1-6; D unresolved. CDR1 and CDR2 from the germline V gene are SGDLS and YYNGEE. The ends were cut back, 4 bases at V and 7 bases at J, with 9 bases in the middle. The CDR3 loop spans 13 amino acids. For the CDR3, the DNA is TGTGCCAGCAGCCCCCGTCCGAATTCACCCCTCCACTTT. Protein sequence: CASSPRPNSPLHF.

This clone was seen once. V usage is TRBV3-1 (or the pseudogene TRBV3-2) and J usage is TRBJ2-6, with 15 bases lining up with TRBD2. Germline loops: CDR1 LGHDT, CDR2 YNNKEL (reference sequence). V trimming: 4 bases; J trimming: 3 bases; junction bases outside the gene matches: 4. The CDR3 is 18 residues long. The CDR3 region has the DNA TGTGCCAGCAGCCTCGGACTAGCGGGGGGGCGTGGGGCCAACGTCCTGACTTTC. Translation gives CASSLGLAGGRGANVLTF.

The chain carries TRBV28 and TRBJ2-1, with a weak D call TRBD2 (7 bases). V lost 5 bases and J 5 bases, leaving 22 bases between the germline ends. This CDR3 is built from 17 residues. Germline V gene data show CDR1 as MDHEN and CDR2 as SYDVKM. CDR3 residues: CASSLPPERGQNNEQFF. Written as DNA, the CDR3 is TGTGCCAGCAGTCTCCCCCCCGAGCGGGGACAAAACAATGAGCAGTTCTTC.

The V call is TRBV24-1, the J call TRBJ2-3; unclear D gene. This CDR3 contains 14 residues. V shed 4 bases and J shed 1 base, with 8 bases lying between them. The germline V gene encodes CDR1 KGHDR and CDR2 SFDVKD. CDR3 sequence: CATSDLGRTDTQYF. CDR3 nucleotides: TGTGCCACCAGTGACCTCGGGCGCACAGATACGCAGTATTTT.

The sample holds one count of this clone. The V gene is TRBV4-2, the J gene TRBJ2-7, with 9 nucleotides matching TRBD2. The CDR3 has 19 amino acids. V gave up 0 bases and J gave up 4 bases; unmatched junction bases: 16. Germline CDR1 is LGHNA and CDR2 is YNFKEQ. CDR3 DNA: TGTGCCAGCAGCCAAGAGCAGAGTTGGACTAGCGTAAGTCGGTACGAGCAGTACTTC. Translating gives CASSQEQSWTSVSRYEQYF.

J is TRBJ1-1 and V is TRBV6-1, with D unresolved. Germline assignment: CDR1 MNHNS and CDR2 SASEGT. The CDR3 totals 13 residues. V lost 1 base and J 8 bases, leaving 11 bases between the germline ends. CDR3 sequence (DNA): TGTGCCAGCAGTGAAGTAGTAAAAGACGAAGCTTTCTTT. It specifies CASSEVVKDEAFF.

In its sample, this clone was seen many times. J is TRBJ1-5 and V is TRBV20-1, with D uncertain. The CDR3 contains 10 residues. CDR1 is DFQATT and CDR2 is SNEGSKA in the germline V gene (reference sequence). The V and J ends lost 4 bases and 5 bases respectively, with 3 bases between them. Here the CDR3 reads CSAMDQPQHF. DNA of the CDR3: TGCAGTGCTATGGATCAGCCCCAGCATTTT.

The chain joins TRBV30 to TRBJ2-5; D is unresolved. Germline CDR1 and CDR2: GTSNPN and SVGIG (reference sequence). V shed 2 bases and J shed 4 bases, with 11 bases lying between them. This CDR3 is built from 13 residues. CDR3 coding DNA: TGTGCCTGGAGTAGAAGGGTTAGAGAGACCCAGTACTTC. Its protein is CAWSRRVRETQYF.

This clone was observed once. V is TRBV11-2 and J is TRBJ2-1; TRBD1 might be the D (5 bases). Trimming removed 4 bases at V and 0 bases at J, with 13 bases between. CDR1 is SGHAT and CDR2 is FQNNGV in the germline V gene. The CDR3 runs 16 residues. Here the CDR3 DNA reads TGTGCCAGCAGCTCCATTCAGGGCTTCTCCTACAATGAGCAGTTCTTC. Its translation: CASSSIQGFSYNEQFF.

J is TRBJ2-1 and V is TRBV2; 8 bases agree with TRBD1. The CDR3 is made up of 16 amino acids. The germline V gene has CDR1 SNHLY and CDR2 FYNNEI. V dropped 2 bases and J dropped 1; count of bases not matched to a gene: 4. In DNA form, the CDR3 reads TGTGCCAGCAGTGAAACTGGACAGGGTTCCTACAATGAGCAGTTCTTC. This codes for CASSETGQGSYNEQFF.

In DNA, the CDR3 is TGTGCCAGCAGCCTACTCCCTGGGGAGCTGTTTTTT. Residues: CASSLLPGELFF. This sequence joins TRBV6-2 or TRBV6-3 and TRBJ2-2, with D unclear. Trimming removed 6 bases at V and 8 bases at J, with 10 bases between. Germline V CDR1 and CDR2: MNHEY, SVGEGT. The CDR3 has 12 amino acids.